The 3 T cell receptor beta chains given below trace back to one sample, sequenced in a study of T cells in Graves' hyperthyroidism and ophthalmopathy. Amplified TCR beta CDR3 regions came from RNA transcripts. HTBI primers drove first-round RT-PCR of the TCR CDR3. TCRdb reanalysed the multiplex PCR reads using MiXCR and keeps one entry per CDR3 protein. This table has approximately 520,000 distinct CDR3 sequences, around 21% appearing once. The specimen sequenced was blood. Receptors originate from a man younger than 35 with Graves' hyperthyroidism.

This clonotype has a count of ten or more. The DNA of the CDR3 is TGTGCCAGCAGTGAATACAGGGCCTCTGGGGCCAACGTCCTGACTTTC. As protein: CASSEYRASGANVLTF. V gene TRBV25-1 combines with J gene TRBJ2-6; TRBD1 might be the D (5 bases). The CDR3 covers 16 residues. V was clipped by 0 bases and J by 0 bases, with 6 bases between them. CDR1 MGHDK and CDR2 SYGVNS come from the germline V gene.

This clonotype was observed at least ten times. The junction and the germline gene differ at one end; a read error may be behind it. The V and J genes are TRBV30 and TRBJ2-2; D is undetermined. CDR1 GTSNPN and CDR2 SVGIG come from the germline V gene (reference sequence). The CDR3 runs 10 residues. The CDR3 is CACFTRELFF. The CDR3 region has the DNA TGTGCTTGCTTCACCAGGGAGCTGTTTTTT.

The sample holds many counts of this clonotype. This rearrangement joins TRBV20-1 to TRBJ1-5; TRBD1 might be the D (5 bases). The CDR3 has 14 residues. Between the trimmed V and J ends, which lost 7 bases and 0 bases, there was a span of 13 bases. In germline, CDR1 is DFQATT, CDR2 SNEGSKA (reference sequence). The CDR3 protein is CSEGQENSNQPQHF. The CDR3, as DNA: TGCAGTGAGGGGCAGGAGAATAGCAATCAGCCCCAGCATTTT.